This T cell receptor (beta chain) stems from a study of human T cells and chemical hapten exposure. Using its own MiXCR run on the RACE reads, TCRdb lists one record per CDR3 protein. The sample carries about 350,000 distinct CDR3 sequences, around 5% recorded once. General study points: Significantly more large CDR3 similarity clusters arose among expanded TCRs than among controls.

The time point is: pre-sensitization, week 0. Described treatment: therapeutic diphenylcyclopropenone sensitization with weekly scalp DPC. Participating donors were patients with alopecia, aged 18 to 70 years, considered appropriate candidates for DPC. This clonotype was counted between two and nine times. The antigen is unknown. The V end lost 2 bases, the J end lost 4 bases, and 22 bases lay between the germline ends. Germline lookup yields CDR1 MNHEY and CDR2 SVGEGT. The CDR3 covers 18 residues. This sequence originates from a woman aged 18-29 years with alopecia areata. Some clones in this sample may be carry-over from other donors' samples. The chain employs TRBV6-2 or TRBV6-3 and TRBJ2-3; D might be TRBD1 or TRBD2, each matching 5 bases. The specimen was whole blood, collected in connection with sensitization to the hapten diphenylcyclopropenone (DPC). The chain's CDR3 is CASSYPRGLGDRADTQYF. CDR3 nucleotides: TGTGCCAGCAGTTACCCCCGAGGGCTGGGGGATCGCGCAGATACGCAGTATTTT.